This T cell receptor (beta chain) was documented in a study of blood T cell repertoires in COVID-19. In the study overall: COVID-19 samples from acute and convalescent phases originated in the United States, Italy and Spain.

Clones were read by immunoSEQ multiplex PCR, and TCRdb kept only the in-frame ones, dropping some. The data contain about 180,000 clones, approximately 80% of them seen just once; the ten biggest clones take up around 7%. The CDR3 length is 16 residues. Germline CDR1 and CDR2: SGHAT and FQNNGV. Trimming removed 1 base from V and 4 bases from J; junction bases left unmatched: 4. The receptor's source is a middle-aged woman with COVID-19, enrolled during active disease. Sequencing was carried out using peripheral blood. The gene calls are TRBV11-2 and TRBJ2-5, with 12 bases lining up with TRBD2. The CDR3 nucleotides read TGTGCCAGCAGCTTAGTCGGGACTAGCGGGTCAGAGACCCAGTACTTC. It codes for CASSLVGTSGSETQYF. Variable domain in full (rest from reference TRBV11-2 and TRBJ2-5): EAGVAQSPRYKIIEKRQSVAFWCNPISGHATLYWYQQILGQGPKLLIQFQNNGVVDDSQLPKDRFSAERLKGVDSTLKIQPAKLEDSAVYLCASSLVGTSGSETQYFGPGTRLLVL.